The source of this TCR beta chain is a study of tumor and adjacent non-tumor tissue in lung cancer. Study summary: On average, productive TCRbeta reads reached some 4.4 million per sample.

CDR3 size: 11 residues. V was shortened by 4 bases and J by 3 bases, with 3 bases between the two germline ends. Germline CDR1 KGHDR, CDR2 SFDVKD. A modified ARM-PCR protocol with three rounds of nested PCR amplified TCRbeta. TCRdb recomputed calls from the multiplex PCR reads with MiXCR, one row per CDR3 protein. The top ten clones hold 9.5% to 15% of a sample with 95,000 to 150,000 distinct CDR3 sequences, about 66% of them seen once. RNA was extracted from bulk tissue without any cell sorting. This TCR was recovered from a man aged 25 to 45 with non-small cell lung cancer. The chain uses TRBV24-1 and TRBJ2-7; D is unresolved. The specimen was lung tumor tissue. In nucleotides, the CDR3 is TGTGCCACCAGTGACCTCTACGAGCAGTACTTC. Amino acids: CATSDLYEQYF.